The 8 T cell receptor beta chains given below trace back to one sample, sequenced in a study of T cells in localized non-small cell lung cancer. Only in-frame clones appear in the TCRdb table, and some are missing; sequencing was by immunoSEQ multiplex PCR. The sample has approximately 31,000 clones, 85% to 95% seen once; the top ten hold more than 0.7%. This specimen was peripheral blood, taken before any cancer treatment. The receptors stem from a woman between 35 and 70 years old with stage I lung adenocarcinoma.

This clone has only a few counts. V is TRBV5-4 and J is TRBJ1-5; 8 bases are a match to TRBD1. The ends lost 4 bases at V and 6 bases at J; junction bases unmatched: 6. The germline V gene encodes CDR1 SGHNT and CDR2 YYREEE (reference sequence). The CDR3 is made up of 14 amino acids. This chain's CDR3 is CASSLQGARQPQHF. Here the CDR3 DNA reads TGTGCCAGCAGCCTTCAGGGGGCCCGTCAGCCCCAGCATTTT.

The rearrangement joins TRBV5-4 to TRBJ1-2, with TRBD1 identical over 7 bases. J lost 8 bases, V lost 4 bases, and 14 bases had no gene match. The CDR3 loop spans 15 amino acids. Looked up from germline, CDR1 is SGHNT and CDR2 is YYREEE (reference sequence). The CDR3 reads CASSGSLGGAVGYTF. The CDR3 bases are TGTGCCAGCAGCGGATCACTAGGGGGCGCGGTAGGCTACACCTTC.

This sequence joins TRBV6-5 and TRBJ1-4; TRBD1 is a possible D gene (5 bases). Trimming took 7 bases from V and 14 from J, leaving 14 bases between them. The CDR3 covers 11 residues. Germline CDR1 MNHEY, CDR2 SVGAGI. CDR3 nucleotide sequence: TGTGCCAGCACCAACGGGGGGGTTCTGTTTTTT. It is translated as CASTNGGVLFF.

The rearrangement uses TRBV7-8 and TRBJ1-6; D gene uncertain. Germline V CDR1 and CDR2: SGHVS, FQNEAQ. The V end lost 1 base, the J end lost 7 bases, and 5 bases lay between the germline ends. This CDR3 has 13 amino acids. CDR3 sequence reads: CASSLVANSPLHF. DNA of the CDR3: TGTGCCAGCAGCTTAGTGGCCAATTCACCCCTCCACTTT.

This clone showed up just a few times. J is TRBJ1-1 and V is TRBV20-1; D possibly corresponds to TRBD1 (5 bases). The V and J ends lost 5 bases and 10 bases respectively, with 14 bases between them. The CDR3 has 11 residues. In germline, CDR1 is DFQATT, CDR2 SNEGSKA (reference sequence). CDR3 in amino acids: CSAGTGGVAFF. The CDR3 region has the DNA TGCAGTGCTGGGACTGGAGGCGTAGCTTTCTTT.

This chain joins TRBV28 and TRBJ1-1, with 7 bases fitting TRBD1. Germline-derived CDR1 and CDR2 are MDHEN and SYDVKM. Losses at the gene ends were 10 bases for V and 4 bases for J; bases not matched to a gene: 15. This CDR3 has 15 amino acids. The CDR3 loop reads CATTIHDRVGTEAFF. The CDR3 nucleotides are TGTGCCACCACAATCCATGACAGGGTGGGCACTGAAGCTTTCTTT.

The chain joins TRBV29-1 to TRBJ1-1, with 11 positions matching TRBD1. The CDR3 loop spans 15 amino acids. The germline CDR1 and CDR2 sequences are SQVTM and ANQGSEA. For the CDR3, the DNA is TGCAGTGGATGGAGGGACAGGGGGGGTGGCACTGAAGCTTTCTTT. Amino acids: CSGWRDRGGGTEAFF.

The V gene is TRBV9, the J gene TRBJ2-3; D is ambiguous. This CDR3 region has 13 residues. Per germline, CDR1 SGDLS and CDR2 YYNGEE. Trimming pared 1 base from V and 0 bases from J, leaving 3 bases between. The CDR3 nucleotides read TGTGCCAGCAGCGTATCTAGCACAGATACGCAGTATTTT. Translating gives CASSVSSTDTQYF.